This section outlines one T cell receptor beta chain sequence together with its context. Its antigen is undetermined. Here immunoSEQ multiplex PCR was the method, and the copy in TCRdb shows in-frame clones only, minus some. The table lists 9,000 to 10,000 clones, around two fifths of them singletons, with 8.6% in the top ten. This entry is derived from a study of siplizumab effects on memory and regulatory T cells. Researchers maintained the mixed lymphocyte reaction cells in coculture at 37°C for 5 to 6 days. The CDR3 extends over 15 amino acids. Trimming stripped 0 bases from V and 2 bases from J, with 8 bases between. Germline CDR1 MNHEY, CDR2 SVGAGI.

This sequence joins TRBV6-5 and TRBJ1-5; D is unclear. Source material: CFSE-low (dividing) CD4+ T cells sorted from an allogeneic mixed lymphocyte reaction. This clonotype originated in a human donor in good health; the cells came from an allogeneic mixed lymphocyte reaction. Here the CDR3 DNA reads TGTGCCAGCAGTTACTCGGAAGGACGCAATCAGCCCCAGCATTTT. Translated: CASSYSEGRNQPQHF.